This TCR beta chain stems from a study of CD8 T cells in Susac syndrome. Random hexamers were used to reverse transcribe an amount of roughly 0.45 to 1 ug RNA. immunoSEQ multiplex PCR amplified TCR beta CDR3 across 54 Vbeta, 13 Jbeta. TCRdb ran MiXCR on the immunoSEQ multiplex PCR reads and lists one entry per CDR3 protein. This sample has around 170,000 distinct CDR3 sequences, with around 92% found just once. Comment on this clonotype: The antigen is unknown.

Study conclusions and caveats: As the study acknowledged, the number of individuals in its TCR sequencing and HLA analysis was relatively small.

Sequencing of TCR beta was undertaken in CD8+ and CD4+ T cells derived from blood. The sequencing sample was made of CD4+ T cells from PBMCs. This TCR derives from a human donor in good health.

This CDR3 reads CASNDQGLGYGYTF. As DNA, the CDR3 is TGTGCCAGCAACGACCAGGGACTTGGCTATGGCTACACCTTC. This rearrangement joins TRBV6-2 or TRBV6-3 to TRBJ1-2, with a weak D call TRBD1 (5 bases). Per the germline V gene, CDR1 is MNHEY and CDR2 is SVGEGT. Trimming cost V 7 bases and J 4 bases, with 16 bases left between them. CDR3 length equals 14 residues.